The 3 T cell receptor beta chains reported below all come from one sample, sequenced in a study of cytomegalovirus exposure and HLA in healthy donors. 60 Vbeta and 13 Jbeta primers were used in PCR. The assay was immunoSEQ multiplex PCR, and TCRdb's table has in-frame clones only and misses some. The profile shows about 94,000 clones, roughly three fifths of them singletons. The specimen was PBMCs. All receptors come from a man aged 30-40 years in good health and CMV-seronegative.

This clone was counted between two and nine times. This CDR3 is CASSEGLAGGPKDTQYF. CDR3 bases: TGTGCCAGCAGTGAGGGGCTAGCGGGGGGGCCGAAAGATACGCAGTATTTT. The chain employs TRBV6-1 and TRBJ2-3; 12 nucleotides match TRBD2. Trimming at V came to 3 bases and at J to 5 bases, leaving 9 bases not matched to a gene. Germline-derived CDR1 and CDR2 are MNHNS and SASEGT. The CDR3 covers 17 residues.

V and J are TRBV14 and TRBJ1-2; perhaps TRBD1 as D (5 bases). The CDR3 loop spans 14 amino acids. The germline gives CDR1 SGHDN, CDR2 FVKESK. V was pared by 0 bases and J by 7 bases, with 12 bases between. The CDR3 DNA reads TGTGCCAGCAGCCAAGATCGGCAGGGAGGTGGCTACACCTTC. This translates into CASSQDRQGGGYTF.

This clone was recorded once. The rearrangement joins TRBV19 to TRBJ1-5; 7 nucleotides match TRBD1. After removal of 4 bases from V and 2 bases from J, the junction contained 5 bases not matched to a gene. This CDR3 has 15 residues. Germline V gene data show CDR1 as LNHDA and CDR2 as SQIVND (reference sequence). The CDR3 region is CASSRSRGGNQPQHF. The CDR3 DNA sequence: TGTGCCAGTAGTAGAAGCAGGGGGGGCAATCAGCCCCAGCATTTT.